This T cell receptor (beta chain) appears in the sequencing data of a study of blood T cell repertoires in COVID-19. Study overall: T cells, B-cell-depleted T cells, or PBMCs provided the cDNA or gDNA that served as material.

Authors' methods: Counts of nucleated cells, estimated from reference gene primer amplification, were obtained. Libraries were prepared by immunoSEQ multiplex PCR; TCRdb keeps only in-frame clonotypes and omits some of them. That table supplies the V and J calls and clone size; D and trimming were determined from the DNA. There are about 200,000 clones in the sample; approximately 85% occur only once, and roughly 9.8% lies in the top ten. Germline CDR1 is MGHDK and CDR2 is SYGVNS. The CDR3 loop spans 17 amino acids. Between the trimmed V and J ends, which lost 6 bases and 4 bases, there was a span of 22 bases.

The rearrangement joins TRBV25-1 to TRBJ1-3; the D is unclear. The receptor's source is a human donor with active or convalescent COVID-19. The donor label of this sample is uncertain. Sample: peripheral blood. The CDR3 protein is CASSTPYFSEGGNTIYF. The CDR3 DNA reads TGTGCCAGCAGCACCCCATATTTTTCGGAGGGAGGAAACACCATATATTTT.